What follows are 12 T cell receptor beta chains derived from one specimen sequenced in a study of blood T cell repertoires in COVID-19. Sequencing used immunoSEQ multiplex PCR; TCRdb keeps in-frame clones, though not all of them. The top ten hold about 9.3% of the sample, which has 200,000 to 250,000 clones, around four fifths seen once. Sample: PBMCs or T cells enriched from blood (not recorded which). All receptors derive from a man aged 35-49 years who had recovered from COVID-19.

The CDR3 DNA reads TGTGCCTGGAGTAGGGGGCCCGAGACCCAGTACTTC. Protein product: CAWSRGPETQYF. The J gene is TRBJ2-5, the V gene TRBV30, with 7 bases lining up with TRBD1. The CDR3 extends over 12 amino acids. Germline CDR1 reads GTSNPN; CDR2 reads SVGIG (reference sequence). The trim removed 2 bases at V and 5 bases at J, leaving 2 bases unmatched.

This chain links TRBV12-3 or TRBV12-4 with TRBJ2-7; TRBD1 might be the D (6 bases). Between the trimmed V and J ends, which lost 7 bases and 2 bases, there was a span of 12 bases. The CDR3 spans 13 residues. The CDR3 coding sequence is TGTGCCAGCACCCGGGACACCCCCTACGAGCAGTACTTC. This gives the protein CASTRDTPYEQYF.

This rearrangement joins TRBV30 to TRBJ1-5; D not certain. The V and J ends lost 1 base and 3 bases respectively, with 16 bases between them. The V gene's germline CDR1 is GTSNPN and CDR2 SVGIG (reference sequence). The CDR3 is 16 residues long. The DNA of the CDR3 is TGTGCCTGGAGTGCGGGAGGGTCCCATGTCAATCAGCCCCAGCATTTT. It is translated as CAWSAGGSHVNQPQHF.

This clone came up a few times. The CDR3 nucleotides read TGTGCCAGCAGCTTAGACCTTGGGGCCGAGCAGTACTTC. It translates to CASSLDLGAEQYF. J is TRBJ2-7 and V is TRBV7-9, with D possibly matching TRBD1 (5 bases). The germline V gene encodes CDR1 SEHNR and CDR2 FQNEAQ (reference sequence). The CDR3 totals 13 residues. V lost 1 base and J lost 6, with 10 bases in between.

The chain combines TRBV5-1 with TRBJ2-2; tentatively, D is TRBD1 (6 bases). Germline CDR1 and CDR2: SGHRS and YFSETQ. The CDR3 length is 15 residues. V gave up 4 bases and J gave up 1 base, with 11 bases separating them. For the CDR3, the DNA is TGCGCCAGCAGCCCGGGACACATGAACACCGGGGAGCTGTTTTTT. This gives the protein CASSPGHMNTGELFF.

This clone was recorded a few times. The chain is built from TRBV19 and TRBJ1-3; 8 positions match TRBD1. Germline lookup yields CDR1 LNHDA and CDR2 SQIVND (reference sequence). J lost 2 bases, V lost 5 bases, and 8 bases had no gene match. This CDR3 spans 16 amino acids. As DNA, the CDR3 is TGTGCCAGTAGTGTGTTTCAGGGGGCTACTGGAAACACCATATATTTT. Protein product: CASSVFQGATGNTIYF.

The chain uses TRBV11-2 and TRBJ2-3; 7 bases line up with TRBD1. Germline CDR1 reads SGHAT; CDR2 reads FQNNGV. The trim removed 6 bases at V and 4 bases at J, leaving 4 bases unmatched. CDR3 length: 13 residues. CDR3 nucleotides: TGTGCCAGCAGTCCAGGGGGAGCAGATACGCAGTATTTT. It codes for CASSPGGADTQYF.

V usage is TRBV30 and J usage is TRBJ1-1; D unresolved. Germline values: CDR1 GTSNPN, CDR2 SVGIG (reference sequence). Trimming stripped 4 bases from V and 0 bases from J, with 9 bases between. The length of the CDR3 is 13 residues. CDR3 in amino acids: CAWKRALNTEAFF. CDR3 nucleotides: TGTGCCTGGAAGAGGGCTTTGAACACTGAAGCTTTCTTT.

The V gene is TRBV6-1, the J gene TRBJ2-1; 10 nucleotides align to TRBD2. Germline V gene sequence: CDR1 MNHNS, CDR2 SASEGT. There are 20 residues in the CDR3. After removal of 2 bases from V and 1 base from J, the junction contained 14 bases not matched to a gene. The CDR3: CASSEQVSGSGGASYNEQFF. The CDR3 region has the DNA TGTGCCAGCAGTGAACAAGTCAGCGGCAGCGGGGGGGCTTCCTACAATGAGCAGTTCTTC.

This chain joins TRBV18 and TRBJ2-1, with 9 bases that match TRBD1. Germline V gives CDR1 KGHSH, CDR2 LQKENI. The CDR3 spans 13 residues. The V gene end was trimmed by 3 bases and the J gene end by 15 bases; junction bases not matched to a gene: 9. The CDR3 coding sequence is TGTGCCAGCTCACCTATCGGGACAGGGAATCGGTTCTTC. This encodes CASSPIGTGNRFF.

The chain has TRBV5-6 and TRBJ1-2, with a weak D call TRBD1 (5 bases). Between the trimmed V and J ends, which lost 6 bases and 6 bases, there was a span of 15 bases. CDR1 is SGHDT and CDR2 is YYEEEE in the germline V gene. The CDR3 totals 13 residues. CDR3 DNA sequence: TGTGCCAGCACCGACAGTGGCGGGAATGGCTACACCTTC. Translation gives CASTDSGGNGYTF.

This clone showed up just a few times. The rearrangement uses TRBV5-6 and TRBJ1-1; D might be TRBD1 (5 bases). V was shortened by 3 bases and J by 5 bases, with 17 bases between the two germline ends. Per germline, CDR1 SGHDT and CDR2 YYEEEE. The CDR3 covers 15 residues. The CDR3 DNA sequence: TGTGCCAGCAGCTCCCGTGGGGGGAGGAAGACTGAAGCTTTCTTT. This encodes CASSSRGGRKTEAFF.